The rows below give T cell receptor beta chains drawn from one sample of a study of monozygotic twins with inflammatory bowel disease. Each CDR3 protein gets one entry in TCRdb, which reprocessed the 5' RACE reads and gives no DNA. The sample table sets out some 300,000 distinct CDR3 sequences. The sample was blood. The receptors derive from a human donor with ulcerative colitis or Crohn's disease, or a healthy co-twin of an affected twin (not recorded which). Both conserved end residues are part of each CDR3. Each record gives: V gene, J gene, CDR3 protein.

V gene: TRBV6-5; J gene: TRBJ1-4; CDR3 protein: CASSYPEGTNEKLFF
V gene: TRBV5-1; J gene: TRBJ1-5; CDR3 protein: CASSLTGVVGQPQHF
V gene: TRBV6-5; J gene: TRBJ2-2; CDR3 protein: CASSYWGSPNTGELFF
V gene: TRBV4-2; J gene: TRBJ2-3; CDR3 protein: CASSQELADTQYF
V gene: TRBV20-1; J gene: TRBJ2-1; CDR3 protein: CSAPTGDLTKRGQFF
V gene: TRBV4-3; J gene: TRBJ1-2; CDR3 protein: CASSQRTDANYGYTF
V gene: TRBV20-1; J gene: TRBJ2-7; CDR3 protein: CTRLDCTYEQYF
V gene: TRBV28; J gene: TRBJ1-1; CDR3 protein: CASSFDVREATEAFF
V gene: TRBV3-1; J gene: TRBJ2-7; CDR3 protein: CASSQSRVGEQYF
V gene: TRBV6-1; J gene: TRBJ2-7; CDR3 protein: CASSEGEGGVISYEQYF
V gene: TRBV4-3; J gene: TRBJ2-3; CDR3 protein: CASSQASASGAYTQYF
V gene: TRBV7-9; J gene: TRBJ2-1; CDR3 protein: CASSRDQGNNEQFF
V gene: TRBV10-3; J gene: TRBJ2-4; CDR3 protein: CAISESRDSKNIQYF
V gene: TRBV7-9; J gene: TRBJ2-7; CDR3 protein: CASSPYRGPYEQYF
V gene: TRBV4-3; J gene: TRBJ2-4; CDR3 protein: CASSQALGGLAKNMQYF